Below, one TCR beta chain is given with its context. Assay used: immunoSEQ multiplex PCR; TCRdb lists only in-frame clones, some missing. The sample contains tens of thousands of clones, about 80% of which appear only once. The data derive from a study of blood T cell repertoires in COVID-19. Background on the study: Samples taken during acute and convalescent COVID-19 were collected in the United States, Italy and Spain.

The CDR3 is 14 residues long. With 3 bases removed from V and 3 bases from J, the gap between germline ends came to 9 bases. Sample: peripheral blood. The chain carries TRBV23-1 and TRBJ1-5; the D gene is possibly TRBD1 (6 bases). TRBV23-1 is assigned to the ORF class and has an uncertain function. This TCR derives from a woman aged 55 to 70 with acute or convalescent COVID-19. The CDR3 DNA follows: TGCGCCAGCAGTCAGTGGACAGACAATCAGCCCCAGCATTTT. Its translation: CASSQWTDNQPQHF.